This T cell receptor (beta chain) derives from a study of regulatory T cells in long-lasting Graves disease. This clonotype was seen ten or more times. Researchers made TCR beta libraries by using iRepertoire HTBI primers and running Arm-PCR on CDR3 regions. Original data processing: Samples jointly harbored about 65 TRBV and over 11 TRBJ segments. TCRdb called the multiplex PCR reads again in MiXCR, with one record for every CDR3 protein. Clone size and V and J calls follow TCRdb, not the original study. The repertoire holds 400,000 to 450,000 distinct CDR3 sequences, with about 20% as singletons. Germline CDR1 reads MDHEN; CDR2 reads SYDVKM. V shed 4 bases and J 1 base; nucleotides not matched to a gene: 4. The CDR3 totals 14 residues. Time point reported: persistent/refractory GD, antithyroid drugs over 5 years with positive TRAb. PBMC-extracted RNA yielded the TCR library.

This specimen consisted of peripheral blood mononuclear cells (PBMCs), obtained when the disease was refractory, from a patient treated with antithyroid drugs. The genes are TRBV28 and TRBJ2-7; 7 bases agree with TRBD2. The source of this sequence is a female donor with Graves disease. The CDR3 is CASSSLAVSYEQYF. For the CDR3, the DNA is TGTGCCAGCAGTTCCCTAGCGGTATCCTACGAGCAGTACTTC.